The clone carrying this TCR beta chain has only a few counts. The antigen is not known. CDR1 SGHDT and CDR2 YYEEEE come from the germline V gene. Germline trimming cut 6 bases from V and 5 bases from J; bases unmatched to any gene: 11. The CDR3 spans 14 residues. The sample originates from a study of cytomegalovirus exposure and HLA in healthy donors. PCR amplification relied on 60 Vbeta primers (plus 13 Jbeta primers). Some clones are missing from TCRdb's copy, which holds only in-frame ones; the method was immunoSEQ multiplex PCR. The sample lists 100,000 to 150,000 clones, roughly 15% occurring once. Study-level results: An analysis was carried out later, and it reportedly showed fewer N-insertions in an Asian-associated ancestry cluster than the approximately 680-donor mean. Cytomegalovirus-associated TCR beta chains were listed, numbering roughly 150.

The specimen sequenced was PBMCs. This clonotype was obtained from a female donor in good health and CMV-seropositive. The genes are TRBV5-6 and TRBJ2-7; 7 bases are a match to TRBD1. CDR3 protein: CASKAKGAVNEQYF. In DNA form, the CDR3 reads TGTGCCAGCAAGGCAAAGGGGGCTGTTAACGAGCAGTACTTC.